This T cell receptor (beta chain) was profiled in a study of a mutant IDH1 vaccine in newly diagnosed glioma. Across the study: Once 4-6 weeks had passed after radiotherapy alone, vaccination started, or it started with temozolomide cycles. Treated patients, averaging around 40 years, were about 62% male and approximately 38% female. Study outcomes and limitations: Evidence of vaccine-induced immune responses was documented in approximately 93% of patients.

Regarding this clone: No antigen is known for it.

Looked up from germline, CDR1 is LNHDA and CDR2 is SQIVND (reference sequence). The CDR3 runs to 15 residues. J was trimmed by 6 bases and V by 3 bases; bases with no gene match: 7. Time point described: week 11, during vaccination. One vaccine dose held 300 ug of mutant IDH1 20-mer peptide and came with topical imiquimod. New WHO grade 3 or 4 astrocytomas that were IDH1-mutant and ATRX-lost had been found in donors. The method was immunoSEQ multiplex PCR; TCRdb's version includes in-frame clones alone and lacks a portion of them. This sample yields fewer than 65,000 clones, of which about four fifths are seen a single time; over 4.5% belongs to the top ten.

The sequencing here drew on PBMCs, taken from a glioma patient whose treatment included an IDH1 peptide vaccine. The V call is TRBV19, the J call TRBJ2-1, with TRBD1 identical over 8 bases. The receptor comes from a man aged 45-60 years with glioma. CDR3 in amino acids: CASSIGDRGINEQFF. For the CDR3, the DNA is TGTGCCAGTAGTATTGGAGACAGGGGAATCAATGAGCAGTTCTTC.